The 31 T cell receptor beta chains below were found in one sample sequenced in a study of blood T cell repertoires in COVID-19. Profiling relied on immunoSEQ multiplex PCR, and the TCRdb table lists in-frame clones only, not all of them. This repertoire shows about 130,000 clones, over 75% found once; its top ten account for 8% to 10%. Sequenced material: peripheral blood. These receptor sequences come from a man in his forties or fifties with active or convalescent COVID-19.

The rearrangement joins TRBV6-5 to TRBJ1-2, with D unclear. V dropped 0 bases and J dropped 4 bases, with 9 bases sitting between them. The CDR3 has 14 residues. Germline CDR1 is MNHEY and CDR2 is SVGAGI. CDR3: CASSYSPDPYGYTF. Here the CDR3 DNA reads TGTGCCAGCAGTTACTCTCCAGATCCCTATGGCTACACCTTC.

The table lists this clone with a count of one. Different DNA sequences within this sample yield the same CDR3. The chain uses TRBV19 and TRBJ1-1; D is perhaps TRBD1 (6 bases). V dropped 8 bases and J dropped 0 bases, with 7 bases sitting between them. Germline V gives CDR1 LNHDA, CDR2 SQIVND (reference sequence). The CDR3 has 12 residues. CDR3: CASGGLNTEAFF. Written as DNA, the CDR3 is TGTGCCAGTGGGGGCCTGAACACTGAAGCTTTCTTT.

The rearrangement uses TRBV6-2 or TRBV6-3 and TRBJ2-6; tentative D call: TRBD1 (5 bases). Germline-derived CDR1 and CDR2 are MNHEY and SVGEGT. The V and J ends lost 5 bases and 0 bases respectively, with 11 bases between them. The CDR3 totals 16 residues. The CDR3 DNA follows: TGTGCCAGCAGTAGACAGCTAAGCTCTGGGGCCAACGTCCTGACTTTC. Its translation is CASSRQLSSGANVLTF.

The gene calls are TRBV30 and TRBJ2-7; 8 nucleotides line up with TRBD1. CDR1 and CDR2 (germline): GTSNPN, SVGIG (reference sequence). This CDR3 spans 14 amino acids. Unmatched junction bases numbered 7, after V lost 1 base and J lost 5 bases. CDR3 residues: CAWSAGTGFHEQYF. Here the CDR3 DNA reads TGTGCCTGGAGTGCCGGGACAGGATTCCACGAGCAGTACTTC.

This chain links TRBV30 with TRBJ1-5, with D tentatively TRBD1 (5 bases). Germline V gene data show CDR1 as GTSNPN and CDR2 as SVGIG (reference sequence). CDR3 size: 15 residues. V shed 0 bases and J shed 5 bases, with 14 bases lying between them. Here the CDR3 DNA reads TGTGCCTGGAGTGTACAAACAGGTAGTGATCAGCCCCAGCATTTT. This encodes CAWSVQTGSDQPQHF.

The rearrangement links TRBV4-1 to TRBJ1-3; 7 bases fit TRBD1. The CDR3 has 15 amino acids. V trimming: 4 bases; J trimming: 3 bases; junction bases outside the gene matches: 6. CDR1 MGHRA and CDR2 YSYEKL come from the germline V gene. The CDR3 nucleotides read TGCGCCAGCAGCCCCGACAGGGCTCGTGGAAACACCATATATTTT. Protein: CASSPDRARGNTIYF.

The chain is built from TRBV3-1 (or the pseudogene TRBV3-2) and TRBJ1-1, with a possible D match to TRBD1 (6 bases). Germline V gene data show CDR1 as LGHDT and CDR2 as YNNKEL (reference sequence). Trimming stripped 2 bases from V and 4 bases from J, with 8 bases between. CDR3 length: 13 amino acids. CDR3 sequence: CASSQQGLTEAFF. The CDR3 coding sequence is TGTGCCAGCAGCCAACAGGGGCTCACTGAAGCTTTCTTT.

CDR3 DNA sequence: TGTGCCAGCTCCCTCGAAGGGAGGACTGAAGCTTTCTTT. Translating it yields CASSLEGRTEAFF. This chain connects TRBV18 to TRBJ1-1; D unresolved. CDR1 KGHSH and CDR2 LQKENI come from the germline V gene. This CDR3 is 13 amino acids long. Between the trimmed V and J ends, which lost 6 bases and 5 bases, there was a span of 13 bases.

The chain uses TRBV7-9 and TRBJ1-4; 8 bases match TRBD1. Germline V gene sequence: CDR1 SEHNR, CDR2 FQNEAQ (reference sequence). This CDR3 contains 14 residues. J gave up 8 bases and V 5 bases, and 7 bases lay outside the gene matches. In nucleotides, the CDR3 is TGTGCCAGCAGCCCAGGACAGGGCGGCGAAAAACTGTTTTTT. Its protein product is CASSPGQGGEKLFF.

CDR3 sequence: CASSLAVLENEQYF. CDR3 nucleotides: TGTGCCAGCAGCTTGGCCGTTCTAGAGAACGAGCAGTACTTC. The rearrangement links TRBV5-6 to TRBJ2-7; unclear D gene. Per germline, CDR1 SGHDT and CDR2 YYEEEE. V shed 0 bases and J shed 5 bases, with 12 bases lying between them. This CDR3 has 14 residues.

The chain recombines TRBV3-1 (or the pseudogene TRBV3-2) with TRBJ2-2, with a tentative D call TRBD1 (5 bases). This CDR3 has 15 amino acids. Germline CDR1 LGHDT, CDR2 YNNKEL (reference sequence). With 4 bases removed from V and 0 bases from J, the gap between germline ends came to 9 bases. Here the CDR3 reads CASSRVTANTGELFF. The CDR3 DNA reads as TGTGCCAGCAGCCGAGTGACAGCGAACACCGGGGAGCTGTTTTTT.

The table lists this clone with a few counts. The chain combines TRBV7-9 with TRBJ1-4; 9 positions agree with TRBD1. The V and J ends lost 11 bases and 8 bases, in that order; junction bases with no gene match: 9. Germline CDR1 SEHNR, CDR2 FQNEAQ (reference sequence). The CDR3 contains 13 residues. The CDR3 DNA reads TGTGCCTGGGCCGGACAGGGGATCGAAAAACTGTTTTTT. Protein sequence: CAWAGQGIEKLFF.

This clone was recorded only once. The chain couples TRBV5-6 to TRBJ1-3; the D is unclear. Trimming removed 2 bases from V and 4 bases from J, with 10 bases in between. This CDR3 has 14 amino acids. Germline CDR1 SGHDT, CDR2 YYEEEE. Here the CDR3 DNA reads TGTGCCAGCAGCTTTTCCGGGTCAGGAAACACCATATATTTT. This encodes CASSFSGSGNTIYF.

The rearrangement links TRBV9 to TRBJ1-2; D gene ambiguous. CDR3 length equals 14 residues. CDR1 SGDLS and CDR2 YYNGEE come from the germline V gene. Trimming cost V 0 bases and J 8 bases, with 14 bases left between them. CDR3 bases: TGTGCCAGCAGCGTAGTGGGTCCCGGGAGCGGCTACACCTTC. This gives the protein CASSVVGPGSGYTF.

V gene TRBV18 combines with J gene TRBJ2-7; 8 positions agree with TRBD1. The CDR3 sequence is 12 residues long. V lost 8 bases to trimming and J lost 7 bases; unmatched junction nucleotides: 7. Per the germline V gene, CDR1 is KGHSH and CDR2 is LQKENI. CDR3 nucleotides: TGTGCCAGCGCGATACAGGGGGATGAGCAGTACTTC. Translation gives CASAIQGDEQYF.

The V and J genes are TRBV3-1 (or the pseudogene TRBV3-2) and TRBJ1-1; the D gene is possibly TRBD1 (6 bases). This CDR3 has 14 amino acids. CDR1 LGHDT and CDR2 YNNKEL come from the germline V gene (reference sequence). V was trimmed by 0 bases and J by 3 bases, leaving 8 bases between them. The CDR3 loop reads CASSQDRGYTEAFF. The CDR3 bases are TGTGCCAGCAGCCAAGACAGGGGCTACACTGAAGCTTTCTTT.

The V gene is TRBV18, the J gene TRBJ2-7; D gene unclear. The V gene lost 2 bases and the J gene lost 0 bases, with 5 bases spanning the gap. The germline gives CDR1 KGHSH, CDR2 LQKENI. This CDR3 comprises 13 residues. CDR3 loop: CASSPDNSYEQYF. The DNA of the CDR3 is TGTGCCAGCTCACCAGACAACTCCTACGAGCAGTACTTC.

The chain carries TRBV7-2 and TRBJ1-5; tentative D call: TRBD1 (5 bases). Germline CDR1 reads SGHTA; CDR2 reads FQGNSA. V was pared by 3 bases and J by 4 bases, with 7 bases between. This CDR3 is built from 13 residues. CDR3 amino acids: CASSFPGNQPQHF. The CDR3 bases are TGTGCCAGCAGCTTCCCAGGGAATCAGCCCCAGCATTTT.

This clone has a single count. The chain is built from TRBV5-1 and TRBJ1-1; D is undetermined. CDR1 is SGHRS and CDR2 is YFSETQ in the germline V gene. The CDR3 covers 14 residues. V was cut by 0 bases and J by 2 bases, with 8 bases left in between. CDR3 coding DNA: TGCGCCAGCAGCTTGGAATGGGCTAACACTGAAGCTTTCTTT. Residues: CASSLEWANTEAFF. The variable domain in full, completed from reference TRBV5-1 and TRBJ1-1, reads KAGVTQTPRYLIKTRGQQVTLSCSPISGHRSVSWYQQTPGQGLQFLFEYFSETQRNKGNFPGRFSGRQFSNSRSEMNVSTLELGDSALYLCASSLEWANTEAFFGQGTRLTVV.

The chain recombines TRBV7-2 with TRBJ2-3; possible D gene TRBD1, 5 bases. Germline CDR1 SGHTA, CDR2 FQGNSA. V was cut by 1 base and J by 1 base, with 12 bases left in between. This CDR3 comprises 16 residues. As DNA, the CDR3 is TGTGCCAGCAGCTTAGATCCAGGGCCGGGCACAGATACGCAGTATTTT. Its protein product is CASSLDPGPGTDTQYF.

J is TRBJ1-2 and V is TRBV7-2; no reliable D call. The CDR3 totals 12 residues. With 5 bases removed from V and 8 bases from J, the gap between germline ends came to 12 bases. Germline V gene sequence: CDR1 SGHTA, CDR2 FQGNSA. This CDR3 is CASSPNAGGYTF. The CDR3 DNA reads as TGTGCCAGCAGCCCTAACGCCGGGGGCTACACCTTC. Combining the CDR3 with reference TRBV7-2 and TRBJ1-2 gives the whole variable domain GAGVSQSPSNKVTEKGKDVELRCDPISGHTALYWYRQSLGQGLEFLIYFQGNSAPDKSGLPSDRFSAERTGGSVSTLTIQRTQQEDSAVYLCASSPNAGGYTFGSGTRLTVV.

This rearrangement joins TRBV7-2 to TRBJ2-7; TRBD1 matches at 7 bases. V gave up 0 bases and J gave up 3 bases; unmatched junction bases: 2. CDR1 is SGHTA and CDR2 is FQGNSA in the germline V gene. The CDR3 extends over 14 amino acids. CDR3 nucleotide sequence: TGTGCCAGCAGCTTAGCGACAGGGCTCTACGAGCAGTACTTC. It yields the protein CASSLATGLYEQYF.

J is TRBJ2-7 and V is TRBV19, with 10 bases matching TRBD1. CDR3 size: 15 residues. The germline V gene encodes CDR1 LNHDA and CDR2 SQIVND (reference sequence). V trimming: 3 bases; J trimming: 3 bases; junction bases outside the gene matches: 5. This CDR3 is CASSIGTGVFYEQYF. The CDR3 DNA is TGTGCCAGTAGTATCGGGACAGGGGTTTTCTACGAGCAGTACTTC.

The rearrangement links TRBV18 to TRBJ2-3, with D tentatively TRBD1 (5 bases). V lost 4 bases and J lost 2, with 13 bases in between. Germline lookup yields CDR1 KGHSH and CDR2 LQKENI. There are 15 residues in the CDR3. The CDR3 region is CASSLSRTSTDTQYF. The CDR3 DNA reads TGTGCCAGCTCACTCTCGCGGACATCCACAGATACGCAGTATTTT.

In this sample, this clone turned up once. The gene calls are TRBV6-5 and TRBJ2-7; tentatively, D is TRBD1 (5 bases). Trimming pared 0 bases from V and 2 bases from J, leaving 8 bases between. Germline-derived CDR1 and CDR2 are MNHEY and SVGAGI. The CDR3 is 14 residues long. In nucleotides, the CDR3 is TGTGCCAGCAGTTACTCGGGCAGGGCCTACGAGCAGTACTTC. Translating it yields CASSYSGRAYEQYF.

The chain couples TRBV5-6 to TRBJ1-5; perhaps TRBD1 as D (6 bases). Germline CDR1 SGHDT, CDR2 YYEEEE. This CDR3 has 14 residues. The germline V and J ends were trimmed by 1 base and 5 bases, with 10 bases remaining between them. The CDR3 DNA reads as TGTGCCAGCAGCTTGACAGGGAAAGATCAGCCCCAGCATTTT. This sequence encodes CASSLTGKDQPQHF. Using reference TRBV5-6 and TRBJ1-5 for the parts outside the CDR3, the full variable domain is DAGVTQSPTHLIKTRGQQVTLRCSPKSGHDTVSWYQQALGQGPQFIFQYYEEEERQRGNFPDRFSGHQFPNYSSELNVNALLLGDSALYLCASSLTGKDQPQHFGDGTRLSIL.

This clone has a count of ten or more. The chain is built from TRBV14 and TRBJ1-6; 8 bases match TRBD1. There are 15 residues in the CDR3. The germline CDR1 and CDR2 sequences are SGHDN and FVKESK. V dropped 4 bases and J dropped 9; count of bases not matched to a gene: 8. The CDR3, as DNA: TGTGCCAGCAGCCTTATGGACAGGGTCGCTTCACCCCTCCACTTT. Translating it yields CASSLMDRVASPLHF.

The genes are TRBV6-6 and TRBJ2-2; the D gene is possibly TRBD2 (6 bases). CDR1 is MNHNY, CDR2 SVGAGI, per germline (reference sequence). The V gene lost 2 bases and the J gene lost 3 bases, with 13 bases spanning the gap. There are 16 residues in the CDR3. DNA of the CDR3: TGTGCCAGCAGTTACGGAGGGGTCAGCGACACCGGGGAGCTGTTTTTT. As protein: CASSYGGVSDTGELFF.

The chain employs TRBV14 and TRBJ1-1; D remains unclear. CDR1 and CDR2 from the germline V gene are SGHDN and FVKESK. V gave up 4 bases and J gave up 1 base, with 13 bases separating them. The CDR3 contains 15 residues. In nucleotides, the CDR3 is TGTGCCAGCAGCCCGCGGATCTCTCCGAACACTGAAGCTTTCTTT. Protein sequence: CASSPRISPNTEAFF.

This chain joins TRBV4-3 and TRBJ2-7, with 12 bases identical to TRBD1. The V and J ends lost 5 bases and 6 bases, in that order; junction bases with no gene match: 8. The CDR3 loop spans 15 amino acids. Germline lookup yields CDR1 LGHNA and CDR2 YSLEER. CDR3 loop: CASSFRGQGAREQYF. CDR3 nucleotides: TGCGCCAGCAGCTTCAGGGGACAGGGGGCGCGCGAGCAGTACTTC.

The V call is TRBV9, the J call TRBJ1-5, with TRBD1 matching over 8 bases. CDR3 size: 16 residues. The trim removed 4 bases at V and 6 bases at J, leaving 12 bases unmatched. The germline V gene encodes CDR1 SGDLS and CDR2 YYNGEE. The CDR3 coding sequence is TGTGCCAGCAGCAAGGACGGACAGGGAGGTAGTCAGCCCCAGCATTTT. Encoded protein: CASSKDGQGGSQPQHF.